This TCR beta chain was identified in a study of cytomegalovirus exposure and HLA in healthy donors. Germline V CDR1 and CDR2: SGHNT, YYREEE (reference sequence). The CDR3 totals 13 residues. The ends were cut back, 1 base at V and 2 bases at J, with 6 bases in the middle. It was with 60 Vbeta and 13 Jbeta primers that the PCR ran. Data came from immunoSEQ multiplex PCR; TCRdb stores just in-frame clones and leaves some out. The table includes around 190,000 clones, around 78% detected once. Study findings and constraints: Later analysis reportedly placed an Asian-associated ancestry cluster below the approximately 650-donor mean in N-insertions. It was 164 TCR beta chains that were listed as cytomegalovirus-associated. An assumption of roughly uniform sequencing depth across donors underlay the presence/absence analyses.

Concerning this clone itself: What it recognizes is unknown.

Donors showed nominal health when sampled, although they likely had unrecorded immune exposures. This rearrangement joins TRBV5-4 to TRBJ1-2; D ambiguous. The material sequenced was PBMCs. This receptor was identified in a man aged 30-40 years in good health and CMV-seronegative. In nucleotides, the CDR3 is TGTGCCAGCAGCTTGAGACAAAACTATGGCTACACCTTC. Amino acids: CASSLRQNYGYTF.